This TCR beta chain was sequenced for a study of blood T cell repertoires in COVID-19. About the research overall: Sites across the United States, Italy and Spain contributed samples from acute and convalescent COVID-19. Sample material is recorded as cDNA or gDNA derived from T cells, B-cell-depleted T cells, or PBMCs.

The authors' processing: Amplifying reference gene primers gave estimates of nucleated cell counts. Produced via immunoSEQ multiplex PCR; TCRdb's table is partial and in-frame only. The DNA was the basis for D and trimming; V, J and clone size are from that table. The sample holds more than 55,000 clones; roughly 88% are singletons and the top ten take about 4.3%. CDR3 length: 14 amino acids. The J segment lost 12 bases and the V segment lost 5 bases, leaving 8 bases of the junction unmatched. Germline V CDR1 and CDR2: SGHNT, YENEEA. V is TRBV11-3 and J is TRBJ2-1; 12 bases are a match to TRBD2. Sequencing input: peripheral blood. This clonotype was obtained from a man aged 55 to 70 with acute or convalescent COVID-19. CDR3 loop: CASSPTSGSLGQFF. As DNA, the CDR3 is TGTGCCAGCAGCCCGACTAGCGGGAGCCTCGGGCAGTTCTTC.